A single sample is the source of the 30 T cell receptor beta chains below, sequenced in a study of T cells in tuberculosis. Generated by immunoSEQ multiplex PCR, the TCRdb table keeps only in-frame clones and is missing some. The sample lists tens of thousands of clones; roughly 84% were seen once. Described time point: new active TB diagnosis, blood taken before or within 7 days of starting treatment. Specimen: PBMCs, collected at tuberculosis diagnosis. Receptors originate from an adult with tuberculosis.

The chain joins TRBV7-2 to TRBJ2-7, with TRBD1 identical over 10 bases. From germline, CDR1 is SGHTA and CDR2 FQGNSA. The CDR3 loop spans 15 amino acids. V lost 4 bases, J lost 3 bases, and 6 bases stayed unmatched. CDR3 coding DNA: TGTGCCAGCAGCTCCGACAGGGGGCTTTTCTACGAGCAGTACTTC. Its protein is CASSSDRGLFYEQYF.

The CDR3 sequence: CASSRDWYYEQYF. The CDR3 nucleotides are TGTGCCAGCAGCCGGGACTGGTACTACGAGCAGTACTTC. The rearrangement joins TRBV5-4 to TRBJ2-7, with D perhaps TRBD2 (6 bases). CDR1 and CDR2 (germline): SGHNT, YYREEE (reference sequence). V lost 4 bases, J lost 3 bases, and 11 bases lay in between. This CDR3 spans 13 amino acids. Together with reference TRBV5-4 and TRBJ2-7, the CDR3 gives the full variable domain: ETGVTQSPTHLIKTRGQQVTLRCSSQSGHNTVSWYQQALGQGPQFIFQYYREEENGRGNFPPRFSGLQFPNYSSELNVNALELDDSALYLCASSRDWYYEQYFGPGTRLTVT.

The chain recombines TRBV28 with TRBJ1-2, with 8 bases matching TRBD1. The CDR3 extends over 13 amino acids. V shed 5 bases and J 7 bases; nucleotides not matched to a gene: 6. The germline gives CDR1 MDHEN, CDR2 SYDVKM. CDR3 coding DNA: TGTGCCAGCAGTCGAGAAGACAGGGGTGGCTACACCTTC. Translating it yields CASSREDRGGYTF.

CDR3 sequence reads: CASSPIYGYTF. The DNA for the CDR3 is TGTGCCAGCAGCCCAATTTATGGCTACACCTTC. This chain links TRBV5-8 with TRBJ1-2; no clear D gene. This CDR3 region has 11 residues. Per the germline V gene, CDR1 is SGHTS and CDR2 is YDEGEE. V gave up 4 bases and J gave up 5 bases, with 6 bases separating them.

Written as DNA, the CDR3 is TGTGCCAGCAGCTTAGGGGCGGGTAGTAAGCCCCAGCATTTT. Residues: CASSLGAGSKPQHF. The rearrangement joins TRBV7-2 to TRBJ1-5; D call uncertain. The ends were cut back, 1 base at V and 8 bases at J, with 12 bases in the middle. The CDR3 extends over 14 amino acids. Germline V lookup: CDR1 SGHTA, CDR2 FQGNSA.

A single count supports this clone. The DNA for the CDR3 is TGTGCCTGGAAGGAGGGCACCTACAATGAGCAGTTCTTC. Translation gives CAWKEGTYNEQFF. The chain couples TRBV30 to TRBJ2-1, with a possible D match to TRBD2 (6 bases). The CDR3 runs 13 residues. Germline V CDR1 and CDR2: GTSNPN, SVGIG (reference sequence). Trimming stripped 4 bases from V and 2 bases from J, with 9 bases between.

The chain employs TRBV6-1 and TRBJ2-7; TRBD2 matches at 7 bases. This CDR3 has 14 amino acids. The germline CDR1 and CDR2 sequences are MNHNS and SASEGT. J gave up 0 bases and V 10 bases, and 9 bases lay outside the gene matches. CDR3 region: CAISRGVSSYEQYF. CDR3 in DNA: TGTGCCATTTCACGGGGGGTAAGCTCCTACGAGCAGTACTTC.

The chain couples TRBV10-1 to TRBJ2-1; 13 bases match TRBD2. CDR3 length: 15 residues. V gave up 6 bases and J gave up 9 bases; unmatched junction bases: 8. The germline CDR1 and CDR2 sequences are WNHNN and SYGVQD (reference sequence). Written as DNA, the CDR3 is TGCGCCAGCAGCGACGGACTAGCGGGAGTGGTTGAGCAGTTCTTC. Residues: CASSDGLAGVVEQFF.

The rearrangement uses TRBV5-5 and TRBJ1-2; 7 bases agree with TRBD1. CDR3 length: 16 residues. Germline CDR1 is SGHKS and CDR2 is YYEKEE (reference sequence). After removal of 0 bases from V and 3 bases from J, the junction contained 8 bases not matched to a gene. The CDR3 here is CASSLGQGPFDYGYTF. In DNA form, the CDR3 reads TGTGCCAGCAGCTTGGGACAGGGTCCTTTTGACTATGGCTACACCTTC.

The chain employs TRBV5-6 and TRBJ1-1; D call uncertain. The CDR3 loop spans 14 amino acids. Germline V lookup: CDR1 SGHDT, CDR2 YYEEEE. Trimming took 1 base from V and 4 from J, leaving 11 bases between them. CDR3 loop: CASSLTGGGTEAFF. CDR3 in DNA: TGTGCCAGCAGCTTGACGGGAGGAGGCACTGAAGCTTTCTTT.

The rearrangement uses TRBV2 and TRBJ2-5; tentatively, D is TRBD1 (6 bases). The germline CDR1 and CDR2 sequences are SNHLY and FYNNEI. The CDR3 loop spans 13 amino acids. Trimming shortened V by 6 bases and J by 2 bases, and 10 bases separated the two germline ends. The DNA of the CDR3 is TGTGCCAGCAGAGGGACACTTCAAGAGACCCAGTACTTC. This sequence encodes CASRGTLQETQYF.

The CDR3 DNA reads TGTGCCAGCAGTTACGATGGGAGGGCCAGCACAGATACGCAGTATTTT. Translated: CASSYDGRASTDTQYF. The chain has TRBV6-6 and TRBJ2-3; 7 nucleotides line up with TRBD2. CDR3 length equals 16 residues. Germline V gives CDR1 MNHNY, CDR2 SVGAGI (reference sequence). Trimming at V came to 2 bases and at J to 0 bases, leaving 5 bases not matched to a gene.

The chain couples TRBV5-1 to TRBJ2-3; 10 bases are shared with TRBD1. Germline V lookup: CDR1 SGHRS, CDR2 YFSETQ. This CDR3 is 15 amino acids long. Trimming took 3 bases from V and 3 from J; bases not matched to a gene: 4. CDR3 DNA sequence: TGCGCCAGCAGCTCAAGGACAGGGGGGACAGATACGCAGTATTTT. It encodes CASSSRTGGTDTQYF.

The rearrangement uses TRBV19 and TRBJ1-2; 9 bases match TRBD1. Germline assignment: CDR1 LNHDA and CDR2 SQIVND (reference sequence). Losses at the gene ends were 4 bases for V and 7 bases for J; bases not matched to a gene: 4. The CDR3 contains 13 residues. The CDR3, as DNA: TGTGCCAGTAGTAATCGGACAGGGGTTGGCTACACCTTC. Translated: CASSNRTGVGYTF. The entire variable domain, with the rest obtained from reference TRBV19 and TRBJ1-2, is as follows: DGGITQSPKYLFRKEGQNVTLSCEQNLNHDAMYWYRQDPGQGLRLIYYSQIVNDFQKGDIAEGYSVSREKKESFPLTVTSAQKNPTAFYLCASSNRTGVGYTFGSGTRLTVV.

The CDR3 loop is CASSEAGRRGETEAFF. CDR3 DNA sequence: TGTGCCAGCAGTGAAGCAGGGCGCAGGGGAGAAACTGAAGCTTTCTTT. The rearrangement uses TRBV6-1 and TRBJ1-1; tentatively, D is TRBD1 (6 bases). The germline CDR1 and CDR2 sequences are MNHNS and SASEGT. Trimming took off 0 bases at V and 5 bases at J, with 16 bases between the two ends. This CDR3 is 16 amino acids long.

This chain uses TRBV7-8 with TRBJ2-5; tentatively, D is TRBD2 (5 bases). CDR1 is SGHVS and CDR2 is FQNEAQ in the germline V gene. The CDR3 is 12 residues long. Trimming removed 9 bases at V and 7 bases at J, with 15 bases between. As DNA, the CDR3 is TGTGCCAGTTTTAGCGCTCCCGGGACCCAGTACTTC. Its translation is CASFSAPGTQYF.

The CDR3 is CASSVTGTAGNTIYF. The DNA for the CDR3 is TGTGCCAGCAGCGTAACAGGGACAGCTGGAAACACCATATATTTT. The gene calls are TRBV9 and TRBJ1-3; 7 nucleotides agree with TRBD1. The CDR3 contains 15 residues. V shed 1 base and J 2 bases; nucleotides not matched to a gene: 3. The germline V gene encodes CDR1 SGDLS and CDR2 YYNGEE. Complete variable domain (other parts from reference TRBV9 and TRBJ1-3): DSGVTQTPKHLITATGQRVTLRCSPRSGDLSVYWYQQSLDQGLQFLIQYYNGEERAKGNILERFSAQQFPDLHSELNLSSLELGDSALYFCASSVTGTAGNTIYFGEGSWLTVV.

This chain uses TRBV27 with TRBJ2-7; unclear D gene. Germline loops: CDR1 MNHEY, CDR2 SMNVEV (reference sequence). V was shortened by 3 bases and J by 3 bases, with 9 bases between the two germline ends. The CDR3 contains 13 residues. The DNA for the CDR3 is TGTGCCAGCAGTTTCGGCCGAGGCTACGAGCAGTACTTC. It translates to CASSFGRGYEQYF.

This rearrangement joins TRBV21-1 to TRBJ2-2; the DNA was not used to check the table's D call, TRBD2. TRBV21-1 corresponds to a pseudogene. The length of the CDR3 is 15 residues. The CDR3 region is CASNRAGANTGELFF. CDR3 nucleotide sequence: TGTGCCAGCAACCGAGCGGGGGCGAACACCGGGGAGCTGTTTTTT.

This CDR3 reads CSAGGQANEKLFF. The CDR3 nucleotides are TGCAGCGCTGGGGGACAGGCTAATGAAAAACTGTTTTTT. The V call is TRBV29-1, the J call TRBJ1-4; the match to TRBD1 covers 8 bases. The length of the CDR3 is 13 residues. The trim removed 7 bases at V and 3 bases at J, leaving 4 bases unmatched. Germline CDR1 reads SQVTM; CDR2 reads ANQGSEA.

The chain joins TRBV7-9 to TRBJ1-3; D not resolved. V was shortened by 4 bases and J by 3 bases, with 4 bases between the two germline ends. Germline values: CDR1 SEHNR, CDR2 FQNEAQ (reference sequence). There are 12 residues in the CDR3. CDR3: CASSSLGNTIYF. As DNA, the CDR3 is TGTGCCAGCAGCTCCCTTGGAAACACCATATATTTT.

The genes are TRBV10-1 and TRBJ1-1, with 12 bases aligning to TRBD1. This CDR3 region has 15 residues. Losses at the gene ends were 5 bases for V and 6 bases for J; bases not matched to a gene: 7. The germline CDR1 and CDR2 sequences are WNHNN and SYGVQD (reference sequence). CDR3 sequence reads: CASSSGTGGAAEAFF. CDR3 in DNA: TGCGCCAGCAGTTCCGGGACAGGGGGCGCCGCTGAAGCTTTCTTT.

The rearrangement joins TRBV5-1 to TRBJ1-1; no clear D gene. V gave up 1 base and J gave up 0 bases, with 7 bases separating them. Germline CDR1 and CDR2: SGHRS and YFSETQ. The CDR3 contains 14 residues. The CDR3 sequence: CASSLSGLNTEAFF. CDR3 in DNA: TGCGCCAGCAGCTTGAGTGGCTTGAACACTGAAGCTTTCTTT. The full variable domain, rest sourced from reference TRBV5-1 and TRBJ1-1, is KAGVTQTPRYLIKTRGQQVTLSCSPISGHRSVSWYQQTPGQGLQFLFEYFSETQRNKGNFPGRFSGRQFSNSRSEMNVSTLELGDSALYLCASSLSGLNTEAFFGQGTRLTVV.

V gene TRBV10-3 combines with J gene TRBJ1-4, with TRBD1 identical over 7 bases. The V segment lost 3 bases and the J segment 8 bases; nucleotides outside the gene matches: 3. The germline V gene encodes CDR1 ENHRY and CDR2 SYGVKD. The CDR3 runs 13 residues. In DNA form, the CDR3 reads TGTGCCATCAGTGACACAGGGGACGAAAAACTGTTTTTT. Translated: CAISDTGDEKLFF.

The V call is TRBV5-6, the J call TRBJ2-4, with D possibly matching TRBD2 (6 bases). Trimming took 1 base from V and 1 from J, leaving 12 bases between them. The CDR3 contains 16 residues. Germline assignment: CDR1 SGHDT and CDR2 YYEEEE. DNA for the CDR3: TGTGCCAGCAGCTTGCTCAGGGAGGAGGCCAAAAACATTCAGTACTTC. It encodes CASSLLREEAKNIQYF.

This chain connects TRBV5-1 to TRBJ1-4; a possible D gene is TRBD1 (6 bases). CDR3 length equals 17 residues. V was cut by 4 bases and J by 0 bases, with 16 bases left in between. Germline loops: CDR1 SGHRS, CDR2 YFSETQ. This CDR3 is CASSPGGGFATNEKLFF. CDR3 DNA: TGCGCCAGCAGCCCCGGTGGGGGCTTCGCAACTAATGAAAAACTGTTTTTT.

The CDR3 nucleotides are TGTGCCAGCAGTTACTCGACGGGGTCTGGAAACACCATATATTTT. Translation: CASSYSTGSGNTIYF. The chain is built from TRBV6-5 and TRBJ1-3; D unclear. With 0 bases removed from V and 1 base from J, the gap between germline ends came to 7 bases. The V gene's germline CDR1 is MNHEY and CDR2 SVGAGI. CDR3 length: 15 residues.

The CDR3 DNA is TGTGCCAGTAGCGACAGGGGGAATGGCTACACCTTC. Translating it yields CASSDRGNGYTF. V usage is TRBV19 and J usage is TRBJ1-2, with 9 positions matching TRBD1. CDR1 LNHDA and CDR2 SQIVND come from the germline V gene (reference sequence). Trimming took 6 bases from V and 6 from J; bases not matched to a gene: 2. The CDR3 runs to 12 residues.

V and J are TRBV7-2 and TRBJ1-6; 7 bases map to TRBD1. This CDR3 is 17 amino acids long. In germline, CDR1 is SGHTA, CDR2 FQGNSA. Trimming removed 5 bases from V and 7 bases from J; junction bases left unmatched: 14. CDR3 in DNA: TGTGCCAGCAGCCCGCACCCTGCGGCAGGGGGGAATTCACCCCTCCACTTT. It is translated as CASSPHPAAGGNSPLHF.

This chain links TRBV27 with TRBJ2-1; D is possibly TRBD2 (6 bases). CDR3 length equals 13 residues. Between the trimmed V and J ends, which lost 8 bases and 10 bases, there was a span of 18 bases. Germline V gene sequence: CDR1 MNHEY, CDR2 SMNVEV (reference sequence). In nucleotides, the CDR3 is TGTGCCAGCGCGAGGGCTAGCGCTGGAGAGCAGTTCTTC. Protein: CASARASAGEQFF.